Described below is a single TCR beta chain sequence and its context. The CDR3 has 15 amino acids. CDR1 is MDHEN and CDR2 is SYDVKM in the germline V gene. V trimming: 5 bases; J trimming: 5 bases; junction bases outside the gene matches: 7. This sample stems from a study of shared T cell receptors in the human thymus. Data came from immunoSEQ multiplex PCR; TCRdb stores just in-frame clones and leaves some out. The sample has 700,000 to 750,000 clones, around 85% seen once. This same sample was also part of a study on human thymus T cells. From that report: Use of V and J genes seemed skewed within the thymic and blood repertoires.

The receptor was derived from a girl in the first two years of life with a congenital heart defect. Material: thymocytes. The chain carries TRBV28 and TRBJ2-2; 8 positions agree with TRBD2. The CDR3 sequence: CASSRGRGGTGELFF. The CDR3 nucleotides are TGTGCCAGCAGTCGGGGACGGGGGGGGACCGGGGAGCTGTTTTTT. The full variable domain, with the rest looked up from reference TRBV28 and TRBJ2-2, is DVKVTQSSRYLVKRTGEKVFLECVQDMDHENMFWYRQDPGLGLRLIYFSYDVKMKEKGDIPEGYSVSREKKERFSLILESASTNQTSMYLCASSRGRGGTGELFFGEGSRLTVL.